This record concerns one T cell receptor (beta chain) sequence. Antigen: not known. V shed 8 bases and J 6 bases; nucleotides not matched to a gene: 12. Looked up from germline, CDR1 is MNHNY and CDR2 is SVGAGI (reference sequence). The CDR3 consists of 14 residues. This entry comes from a study of T cells in localized non-small cell lung cancer. Broader study findings: The study found T cell clonality highest in uninvolved adjacent lung, above tumor.

The assay was immunoSEQ multiplex PCR, and TCRdb's table has in-frame clones only and misses some. The sample holds under 50,000 clones, 81% seen once. The chain combines TRBV6-6 with TRBJ2-7, with 8 bases matching TRBD1. This material consisted of peripheral blood mononuclear cells, taken before any cancer treatment. This clonotype was sampled from a man aged 40-75 years with stage III lung adenocarcinoma. DNA for the CDR3: TGTGCCAGCGGATATACTGACAGGGGCGTCGAGCAGTACTTC. Translated, it gives CASGYTDRGVEQYF.